Below, one T cell receptor beta chain is given with its context. This entry is derived from a study of blood T cells in healthy people across ages. The use of a sample-barcoded 5' primer and a J-beta primer mix characterized a second PCR of roughly 6 to 12 cycles. TCRdb reanalysed the 5' RACE reads using MiXCR and keeps one entry per CDR3 protein. Of some 890,000 distinct CDR3 sequences in the sample, about 29% were seen once. V was cut by 2 bases and J by 6 bases, with 19 bases left in between. This CDR3 comprises 15 residues. Germline loops: CDR1 DFQATT, CDR2 SNEGSKA (reference sequence). The same data also went into a second study, on T cells of mothers and their children.

This clonotype was obtained from a woman between 40 and 50 years old in good health. The sequenced sample was blood. This chain links TRBV20-1 with TRBJ1-2; possible D gene TRBD1, 6 bases. In DNA, the CDR3 is TGCAGTGCTAGACAGACCTACAGGGTGGGCCATGGCTACACCTTC. Residues: CSARQTYRVGHGYTF.